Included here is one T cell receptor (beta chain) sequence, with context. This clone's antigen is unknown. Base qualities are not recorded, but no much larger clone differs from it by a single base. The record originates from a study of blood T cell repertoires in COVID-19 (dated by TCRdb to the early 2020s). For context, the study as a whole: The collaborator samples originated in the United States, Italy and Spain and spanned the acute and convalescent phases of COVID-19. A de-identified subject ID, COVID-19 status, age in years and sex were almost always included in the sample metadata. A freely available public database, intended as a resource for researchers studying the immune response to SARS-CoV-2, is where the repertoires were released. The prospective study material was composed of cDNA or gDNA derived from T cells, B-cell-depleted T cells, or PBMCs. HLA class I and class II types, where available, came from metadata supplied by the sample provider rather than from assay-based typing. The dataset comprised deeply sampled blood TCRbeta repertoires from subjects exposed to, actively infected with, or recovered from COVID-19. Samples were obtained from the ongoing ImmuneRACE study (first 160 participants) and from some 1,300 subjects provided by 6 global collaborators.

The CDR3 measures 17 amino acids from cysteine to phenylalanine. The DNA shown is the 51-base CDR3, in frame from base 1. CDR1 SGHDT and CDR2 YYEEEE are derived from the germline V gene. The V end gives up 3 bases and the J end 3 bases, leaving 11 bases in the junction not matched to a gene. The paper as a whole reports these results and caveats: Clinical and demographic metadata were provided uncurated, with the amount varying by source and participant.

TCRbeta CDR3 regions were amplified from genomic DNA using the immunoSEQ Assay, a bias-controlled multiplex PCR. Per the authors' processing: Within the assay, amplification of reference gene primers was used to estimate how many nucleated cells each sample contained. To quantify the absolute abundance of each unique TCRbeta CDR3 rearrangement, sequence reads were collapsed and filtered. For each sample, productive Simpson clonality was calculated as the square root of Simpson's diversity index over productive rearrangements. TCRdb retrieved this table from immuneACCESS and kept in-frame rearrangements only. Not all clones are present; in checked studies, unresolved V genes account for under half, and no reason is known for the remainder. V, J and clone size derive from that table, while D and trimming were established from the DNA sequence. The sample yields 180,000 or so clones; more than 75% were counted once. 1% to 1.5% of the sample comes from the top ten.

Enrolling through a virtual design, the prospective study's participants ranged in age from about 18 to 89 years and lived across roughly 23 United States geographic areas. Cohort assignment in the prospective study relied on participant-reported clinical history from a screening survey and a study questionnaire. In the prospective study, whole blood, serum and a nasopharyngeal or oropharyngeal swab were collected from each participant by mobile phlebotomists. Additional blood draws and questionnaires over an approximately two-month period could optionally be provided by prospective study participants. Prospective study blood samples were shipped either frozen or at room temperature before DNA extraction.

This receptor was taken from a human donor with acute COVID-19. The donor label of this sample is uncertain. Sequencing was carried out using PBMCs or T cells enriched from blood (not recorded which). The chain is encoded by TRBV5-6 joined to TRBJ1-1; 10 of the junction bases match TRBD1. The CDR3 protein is CASSSSPGTGAYTEAFF. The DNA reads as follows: TGTGCCAGCAGCTCAAGTCCCGGGACAGGGGCGTACACTGAAGCTTTCTTT.